Below, 24 T cell receptor beta chains from the same sample are listed, as sequenced in a study of blood T cells in healthy people across ages. A second PCR of about 7 to 12 cycles used a sample-barcoded 5' primer and a J-beta primer mix. TCRdb reprocessed the 5' RACE reads with MiXCR, giving one entry per CDR3 protein. The sample has 750,000 or so distinct CDR3 sequences, 25% seen once; the top ten hold 9% to 9.5%. This sample was shared with a second study, whose subject was T cells of mothers and their children.

The specimen sequenced was blood. The receptors were sampled from a boy between 5 and 17 years old in good health.

The chain combines TRBV10-3 with TRBJ2-5; 16 bases fit TRBD2. The J call may not be correct, given that the DNA end is closer to TRBJ2-1. The CDR3 totals 15 residues. Germline V gives CDR1 ENHRY, CDR2 SYGVKD. CDR3 DNA: TGTGCCAGCTTGGGACTAGCGGGGGGGTATAATGAGCAGTTCTTC. Protein sequence: CASLGLAGGYNEQFF.

The rearrangement uses TRBV9 and TRBJ2-7, with D maybe TRBD2 (5 bases). Trimming pared 4 bases from V and 5 bases from J, leaving 13 bases between. The CDR3 runs to 13 residues. Germline V gene sequence: CDR1 SGDLS, CDR2 YYNGEE. For the CDR3, the DNA is TGTGCCAGCAGCCTGGTGGGGAGCGACGAGCAGTACTTC. This gives the protein CASSLVGSDEQYF.

The rearrangement links TRBV10-2 to TRBJ1-4; D is unresolved. Trimming removed 4 bases at V and 7 bases at J, with 7 bases between. This CDR3 has 12 amino acids. The germline gives CDR1 WSHSY, CDR2 SAAADI. The CDR3 is CASSVGAEKLFF. CDR3 in DNA: TGCGCCAGCAGTGTCGGTGCTGAAAAACTGTTTTTT.

This chain joins TRBV4-1 and TRBJ2-7; D call uncertain. The CDR3 is made up of 12 amino acids. Deletions cut 2 bases from V and 6 bases from J, with 8 bases between. Germline V gives CDR1 MGHRA, CDR2 YSYEKL. Written as DNA, the CDR3 is TGCGCCAGCAGCCAAATCTCGAGCGAGCAGTACTTC. It yields the protein CASSQISSEQYF.

The V and J genes are TRBV29-1 and TRBJ2-2; D assignment may be TRBD1 or TRBD2 (5 bases each). Germline CDR1 SQVTM, CDR2 ANQGSEA. The CDR3 runs to 12 residues. Trimming left V 7 bases short and J 3 bases short, with 9 bases between. The CDR3 DNA is TGCAGCGGGCAGGGAGACACCGGGGAGCTGTTTTTT. This encodes CSGQGDTGELFF.

Only a few counts were recorded for this clonotype. V is TRBV10-3 and J is TRBJ2-5, with D hard to call. There are 13 residues in the CDR3. Trimming removed 11 bases from V and 4 bases from J, with 17 bases in between. Germline V gives CDR1 ENHRY, CDR2 SYGVKD. The CDR3 coding sequence is TGTGCCGTCCTCTCTGGGTTAGGAGAGACCCAGTACTTC. Protein sequence: CAVLSGLGETQYF.

This clonotype was counted only a few times. The rearrangement uses TRBV5-1 and TRBJ2-4, with TRBD1 as a possible D gene (6 bases). V was trimmed by 0 bases and J by 8 bases, leaving 12 bases between them. CDR1 and CDR2 from the germline V gene are SGHRS and YFSETQ. The CDR3 extends over 14 amino acids. CDR3 sequence: CASSLDRVGDIQYF. The CDR3 nucleotides read TGCGCCAGCAGCTTGGACAGGGTAGGGGACATTCAGTACTTC.

The CDR3 is CASSQVIGGMQTRQPQHF. The CDR3 nucleotides are TGCGCCAGCAGCCAAGTAATTGGGGGGATGCAAACGCGTCAGCCCCAGCATTTT. This chain links TRBV4-1 with TRBJ1-5; TRBD1 is a possible D gene (5 bases). CDR3 length: 18 residues. V was cut by 1 base and J by 6 bases, with 22 bases left in between. CDR1 and CDR2 from the germline V gene are MGHRA and YSYEKL.

This clonotype was seen repeatedly, ten times or more. The rearrangement links TRBV7-2 to TRBJ2-7; 9 positions match TRBD2. Germline V lookup: CDR1 SGHTA, CDR2 FQGNSA. The CDR3 consists of 14 residues. The V gene end was trimmed by 4 bases and the J gene end by 4 bases; junction bases not matched to a gene: 5. The CDR3 nucleotides are TGTGCCAGCAGCTATAGCGGGAGTTATTACGAGCAGTACTTC. It is translated as CASSYSGSYYEQYF.

The rearrangement uses TRBV7-9 and TRBJ1-1; no reliable D call. V dropped 6 bases and J dropped 1 base, with 9 bases sitting between them. Germline assignment: CDR1 SEHNR and CDR2 FQNEAQ (reference sequence). The CDR3 consists of 13 residues. CDR3 amino acids: CASSHNGNTEAFF. The CDR3 DNA reads as TGTGCCAGCAGTCATAATGGGAACACTGAAGCTTTCTTT.

This clonotype was found a few times. The V and J genes are TRBV7-7 and TRBJ2-5; TRBD2 aligns across 8 bases. The J call may be incorrect, as the DNA end agrees better with TRBJ2-1. The germline CDR1 and CDR2 sequences are SSHAT and FNYEAQ (reference sequence). CDR3 size: 16 residues. CDR3 in DNA: TGTGCCAGCAGCCCACCCCGAGCGGGAGCCTACAATGAGCAGTTCTTC. This translates into CASSPPRAGAYNEQFF.

The chain is built from TRBV6-6 and TRBJ1-4; D remains unclear. There are 14 residues in the CDR3. Trimming removed 0 bases from V and 4 bases from J, with 6 bases in between. Germline V lookup: CDR1 MNHNY, CDR2 SVGAGI (reference sequence). This CDR3 is CASSYSRVNEKLFF. The CDR3, as DNA: TGTGCCAGCAGTTACTCGAGGGTTAATGAAAAACTGTTTTTT.

This clonotype was seen more than once but under ten times. The chain links TRBV28 to TRBJ2-5; the D is unclear. The J call could be wrong; TRBJ2-7 is a better fit for the DNA end. CDR1 and CDR2 from the germline V gene are MDHEN and SYDVKM. This CDR3 is 14 amino acids long. CDR3 protein: CASSLLGPAYEQYF. CDR3 nucleotide sequence: TGTGCCAGCAGTCTTCTGGGTCCAGCCTACGAGCAGTACTTC.

This chain links TRBV2 with TRBJ1-2; 9 nucleotides match TRBD1. V was clipped by 9 bases and J by 8 bases; unmatched bases: 7. The germline V gene encodes CDR1 SNHLY and CDR2 FYNNEI. The CDR3 extends over 12 amino acids. The CDR3 DNA is TGTGCCAGTCAACAGGGGGCCAGGGGCTACACCTTC. As protein: CASQQGARGYTF.

V is TRBV7-9 and J is TRBJ2-7; 7 bases map to TRBD2. Germline lookup yields CDR1 SEHNR and CDR2 FQNEAQ (reference sequence). The CDR3 is 16 amino acids. J was trimmed by 3 bases and V by 4 bases; bases with no gene match: 12. The CDR3 DNA sequence: TGTGCCAGCAGCTCAGGGACTACCGGTGATATCTACGAGCAGTACTTC. It specifies CASSSGTTGDIYEQYF.

The V call is TRBV2, the J call TRBJ1-6; no reliable D call. This CDR3 spans 13 amino acids. V was cut by 5 bases and J by 10 bases, with 12 bases left in between. The germline gives CDR1 SNHLY, CDR2 FYNNEI. The chain's CDR3 is CASSWDGRSPLHF. The CDR3 region has the DNA TGTGCCAGCAGTTGGGATGGGCGATCACCCCTCCACTTT.

The J gene is TRBJ2-4, the V gene TRBV27, with a tentative D call TRBD2 (6 bases). Germline assignment: CDR1 MNHEY and CDR2 SMNVEV (reference sequence). CDR3 length: 16 amino acids. Between the trimmed V and J ends, which lost 7 bases and 2 bases, there was a span of 18 bases. The CDR3 reads CASKMRAGGTKNIQYF. The CDR3 coding sequence is TGTGCCAGCAAAATGCGGGCCGGGGGTACCAAAAACATTCAGTACTTC.

The rearrangement joins TRBV10-3 to TRBJ2-7; D call uncertain. The CDR3 loop spans 16 amino acids. Between the trimmed V and J ends, which lost 0 bases and 6 bases, there was a span of 18 bases. Per germline, CDR1 ENHRY and CDR2 SYGVKD. The CDR3: CAISESRLKRVAEQYF. As DNA, the CDR3 is TGTGCCATCAGTGAGTCGAGACTCAAACGCGTCGCCGAGCAGTACTTC.

The rearrangement links TRBV20-1 to TRBJ2-1; no clear D. The CDR3 has 12 amino acids. Germline V gene lookup returns CDR1 DFQATT and CDR2 SNEGSKA (reference sequence). V dropped 0 bases and J dropped 5 bases, with 5 bases sitting between them. The CDR3 DNA follows: TGCAGTGCTAGAGATTTCGACAATGAGCAGTTCTTC. This sequence encodes CSARDFDNEQFF.

V is TRBV12-3 or TRBV12-4 and J is TRBJ1-4; D uncertain. Trimming took off 3 bases at V and 6 bases at J, with 8 bases between the two ends. CDR3 length equals 13 residues. In DNA form, the CDR3 reads TGTGCCAGCAGTTTCCATACGGATGAAAAACTGTTTTTT. As protein: CASSFHTDEKLFF.

V and J are TRBV10-2 and TRBJ2-5; 8 bases are shared with TRBD2. Germline assignment: CDR1 WSHSY and CDR2 SAAADI. Trimming at V came to 2 bases and at J to 1 base, leaving 6 bases not matched to a gene. The CDR3 has 16 amino acids. This CDR3 is CASSEAGSGVQETQYF. In DNA, the CDR3 is TGCGCCAGCAGTGAGGCTGGTAGCGGGGTCCAAGAGACCCAGTACTTC.

CDR3 DNA: TGCGCCAGCAGCCTCGGGGAGGACAGGGTAGCTTTCTTT. Translated, it gives CASSLGEDRVAFF. The chain carries TRBV4-1 and TRBJ1-1; 8 nucleotides match TRBD1. The junction had 8 bases not matched to a gene; V was cut back by 4 bases and J by 10 bases. CDR1 is MGHRA and CDR2 is YSYEKL in the germline V gene. The length of the CDR3 is 13 residues.

The chain couples TRBV27 to TRBJ2-1; 8 bases align to TRBD2. After removal of 5 bases from V and 3 bases from J, the junction contained 15 bases not matched to a gene. CDR3 length: 18 amino acids. Looked up from germline, CDR1 is MNHEY and CDR2 is SMNVEV (reference sequence). CDR3 nucleotides: TGTGCCAGCAGTCTCACCTTGGGTCCGGGGGGGTTCTACAATGAGCAGTTCTTC. As protein: CASSLTLGPGGFYNEQFF.

V is TRBV4-3 and J is TRBJ1-2; D might be TRBD1 (5 bases). The CDR3 has 15 residues. Germline CDR1 and CDR2: LGHNA and YSLEER. V was shortened by 1 base and J by 6 bases, with 15 bases between the two germline ends. DNA of the CDR3: TGCGCCAGCAGCCAAGGAGTGGCGGGGGAGCATGGCTACACCTTC. Protein: CASSQGVAGEHGYTF.